Below are 12 T cell receptor beta chains sequenced from a single sample in a study of CD8+CD57+ T cells in acquired aplastic anemia. TCR beta VDJ and CDR3 were profiled, and genomic DNA was the template. Each CDR3 protein is one row after TCRdb ran MiXCR on the reads. The top ten hold 7% to 9% of the sample, which has 250,000 to 300,000 distinct CDR3 sequences, 56% seen once. The sample consisted of sorted CD4+, CD8+, or CD8+CD57+ T cells (not recorded which) from PBMCs. These receptors were collected from a human donor with severe aplastic anemia or a healthy control (not recorded which).

This clonotype was detected only a few times. The gene calls are TRBV20-1 and TRBJ2-5; tentatively, D is TRBD2 (6 bases). The CDR3 length is 13 residues. Trimming removed 6 bases at V and 0 bases at J, with 11 bases between. The germline V gene encodes CDR1 DFQATT and CDR2 SNEGSKA (reference sequence). The CDR3 region has the DNA TGCAGTGCGCCGGGAGTGGACCAAGAGACCCAGTACTTC. It specifies CSAPGVDQETQYF.

The V call is TRBV20-1, the J call TRBJ1-5; 9 bases are a match to TRBD1. The CDR3 totals 14 residues. J lost 7 bases, V lost 6 bases, and 10 bases had no gene match. Germline CDR1 is DFQATT and CDR2 is SNEGSKA (reference sequence). The CDR3 coding sequence is TGCAGTGCCAGTACAGGGGGCGCCGGGCAGCCCCAGCATTTT. This gives the protein CSASTGGAGQPQHF.

This clonotype was seen repeatedly, ten times or more. The chain has TRBV7-3 and TRBJ1-1; possibly TRBD1 for D (5 bases). V was clipped by 5 bases and J by 4 bases, with 14 bases between them. This CDR3 has 14 amino acids. Germline V gene sequence: CDR1 SGHTA, CDR2 FQGTGA. As DNA, the CDR3 is TGTGCCAGCAGCCCAGGGTACGGGTCCACTGAAGCTTTCTTT. Translation: CASSPGYGSTEAFF.

The chain employs TRBV7-2 and TRBJ1-6; D is possibly TRBD1 (6 bases). Trimming took off 5 bases at V and 5 bases at J, with 13 bases between the two ends. This CDR3 region has 15 residues. Germline V CDR1 and CDR2: SGHTA, FQGNSA. The CDR3 sequence is CASSRVTGNNSPLHF. The DNA for the CDR3 is TGTGCCAGCAGCCGCGTGACAGGAAATAATTCACCCCTCCACTTT.

This clonotype has ten or more counts. The chain joins TRBV7-2 to TRBJ2-1, with 7 nucleotides matching TRBD2. The CDR3 is made up of 15 amino acids. The junction had 12 bases not matched to a gene; V was cut back by 5 bases and J by 8 bases. CDR1 and CDR2 from the germline V gene are SGHTA and FQGNSA. The CDR3 nucleotides are TGTGCCAGCAGCGCCCGGCGGACTAGGATAGATGAGCAGTTCTTC. This encodes CASSARRTRIDEQFF.

This clonotype was observed at least ten times. V usage is TRBV7-8 and J usage is TRBJ2-2; either TRBD1 or TRBD2 may supply D (5 bases each). The CDR3 extends over 13 amino acids. The V gene lost 5 bases and the J gene lost 6 bases, with 10 bases spanning the gap. CDR1 is SGHVS, CDR2 FQNEAQ, per germline. The CDR3 loop is CASSGGGPGELFF. DNA for the CDR3: TGTGCCAGCAGCGGGGGTGGTCCCGGGGAGCTGTTTTTT.

This clonotype showed up many times. The chain has TRBV6-6 and TRBJ2-2; D tentatively fits TRBD1 or TRBD2 (5 bases each). Trimming pared 0 bases from V and 5 bases from J, leaving 13 bases between. The CDR3 extends over 16 amino acids. Germline-derived CDR1 and CDR2 are MNHNY and SVGAGI (reference sequence). CDR3 coding DNA: TGTGCCAGCAGTTACTCGCTCGGGGCAGGGACCGGGGAGCTGTTTTTT. Amino acid sequence: CASSYSLGAGTGELFF.

This clonotype was seen only once. The chain has TRBV15 and TRBJ2-5; 9 positions agree with TRBD1. The ends lost 0 bases at V and 9 bases at J; junction bases unmatched: 11. Germline CDR1 and CDR2: LNHNV and YYDKDF (reference sequence). The CDR3 loop spans 16 amino acids. CDR3 coding DNA: TGTGCCACCAGCAGAGATGTCACAGGGGGCGAGACGGCCCAGTACTTC. Its protein product is CATSRDVTGGETAQYF.

The chain links TRBV14 to TRBJ1-4; the D gene is possibly TRBD1 (5 bases). Germline V gene lookup returns CDR1 SGHDN and CDR2 FVKESK. The CDR3 spans 13 residues. V was shortened by 4 bases and J by 6 bases, with 9 bases between the two germline ends. CDR3 DNA sequence: TGTGCCAGCAGCCGGGACGGTTATGAAAAACTGTTTTTT. Its protein is CASSRDGYEKLFF.

V gene TRBV2 combines with J gene TRBJ1-5; 7 bases align to TRBD1. The CDR3 consists of 17 residues. CDR1 SNHLY and CDR2 FYNNEI come from the germline V gene. V lost 0 bases to trimming and J lost 4 bases; unmatched junction nucleotides: 9. CDR3 DNA sequence: TGTGCCAGCAGTGAAGCCGGGACAGCTTACCGAAATCAGCCCCAGCATTTT. This gives the protein CASSEAGTAYRNQPQHF.

Turning to this clonotype: Since a much larger clone is just one base distant, this may be a read error. This chain joins TRBV30 and TRBJ1-6, with 7 bases aligning to TRBD1. The CDR3 spans 14 residues. Germline lookup yields CDR1 GTSNPN and CDR2 SVGIG (reference sequence). Written as DNA, the CDR3 is TGTGCCTGGAGTTCGACAGGGCTCGATTCACCCCTCCGCTTT. As protein: CAWSSTGLDSPLRF. The variable domain in full, completed from reference TRBV30 and TRBJ1-6, reads SQTIHQWPATLVQPVGSPLSLECTVEGTSNPNLYWYRQAAGRGLQLLFYSVGIGQISSEVPQNLSASRPQDRQFILSSKKLLLSDSGFYLCAWSSTGLDSPLRFGNGTRLTVT.

The genes are TRBV20-1 and TRBJ1-6, with 9 bases lining up with TRBD1. Germline CDR1 is DFQATT and CDR2 is SNEGSKA (reference sequence). After removal of 3 bases from V and 15 bases from J, the junction contained 9 bases not matched to a gene. The CDR3 contains 13 residues. The CDR3 region is CSASRTGGLGLHF. The CDR3 coding sequence is TGCAGTGCTAGTAGAACAGGGGGCTTGGGCCTCCACTTT.